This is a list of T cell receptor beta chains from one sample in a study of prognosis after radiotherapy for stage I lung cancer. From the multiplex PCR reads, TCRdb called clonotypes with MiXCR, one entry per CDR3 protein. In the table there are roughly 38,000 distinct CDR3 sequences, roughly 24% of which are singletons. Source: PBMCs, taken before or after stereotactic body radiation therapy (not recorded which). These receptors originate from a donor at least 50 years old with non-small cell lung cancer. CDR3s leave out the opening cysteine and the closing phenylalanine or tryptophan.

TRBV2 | ASGRSGRGREQY
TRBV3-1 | ASSLDGAGEQY
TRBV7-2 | ASSLDQGADTQY
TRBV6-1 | ASSPTGTGGNKHQH
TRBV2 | ASSGVGQPGDYGYT
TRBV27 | ASSLSRTDTQY
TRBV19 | ASSIASGSWGEKLF
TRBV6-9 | ASSFEARRGTAGNTIY
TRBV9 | ASSPTSGAFQNEQF
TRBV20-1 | SARQLWPDTQY
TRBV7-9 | ASSGKLAKNTGELF
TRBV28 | VTLGVALH
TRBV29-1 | SVDNYGYT
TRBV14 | ASSQGSGTSANNEQF
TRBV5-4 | ASSLAGFYGYT
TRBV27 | ASRRGGPEQY
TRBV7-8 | ASSLGGTGGRRNIQY
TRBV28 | ASRTSGTESYEQY
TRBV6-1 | ASSLRQGAHYGYT
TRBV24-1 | ATKAGTAGDTQY
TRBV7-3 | ASSNPLAGTDTQY
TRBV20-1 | SATQGGEQY
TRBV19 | ASMDRNTGELF